This T cell receptor (beta chain) is drawn from a study of OX40 agonist ivuxolimab in advanced cancers. Clones were sequenced by immunoSEQ multiplex PCR, and TCRdb holds only the in-frame ones, with some missing. Of 55,000 to 85,000 clones listed, 86% are singletons. The CDR3 length is 14 residues. After removal of 0 bases from V and 15 bases from J, the junction contained 9 bases not matched to a gene. Germline V gene sequence: CDR1 SGHAT, CDR2 FQDESV (reference sequence). The receptor comes from an adult with an advanced solid tumor such as melanoma, head and neck, liver or kidney cancer. The chain is built from TRBV11-1 and TRBJ2-1; 9 positions match TRBD2. Sequences were derived from CD4+ or CD8+ T cells sorted from blood, sampled in a trial of the OX40 agonist ivuxolimab. The chain's CDR3 is CASSLASGGPPLFF. CDR3 DNA sequence: TGTGCCAGCAGCTTAGCAAGCGGGGGGCCCCCCCTGTTCTTC.